One sample yielded the 20 T cell receptor beta chains listed below, sequenced in a study of T cells in Graves' hyperthyroidism and ophthalmopathy. RNA transcripts gave rise to amplified TCR beta CDR3 regions. First-round RT-PCR with HTBI primers amplified the TCR CDR3 region. A single record per CDR3 protein comes from TCRdb applying MiXCR to the multiplex PCR reads. The data show more than 300,000 distinct CDR3 sequences, 17% seen once. Input material: blood. These receptors all stem from a young woman with Graves' hyperthyroidism that later progressed to Graves' ophthalmopathy.

In its sample, this clonotype was seen many times. The chain combines TRBV11-3 with TRBJ2-1, with TRBD1 matching over 7 bases. The CDR3 is made up of 13 amino acids. CDR1 and CDR2 (germline): SGHNT, YENEEA. V shed 2 bases, J shed 6 bases, and the junction held 1 base outside the gene matches. CDR3: CASSLNRGNEQFF. Here the CDR3 DNA reads TGTGCCAGCAGCTTAAACAGGGGCAATGAGCAGTTCTTC.

There are many counts of this clonotype. This chain links TRBV25-1 with TRBJ2-1; possibly TRBD1 for D (7 bases). V lost 6 bases and J lost 3, with 18 bases in between. CDR3 size: 16 residues. Looked up from germline, CDR1 is MGHDK and CDR2 is SYGVNS. The CDR3 spells CASSSGLGGFYNEQFF. CDR3 bases: TGTGCCAGCAGCAGCGGGTTAGGGGGCTTCTACAATGAGCAGTTCTTC.

In its sample, this clonotype was seen many times. V usage is TRBV7-8 and J usage is TRBJ2-7; D possibly uses TRBD1 or TRBD2 (5 bases each). This CDR3 region has 16 residues. Looked up from germline, CDR1 is SGHVS and CDR2 is FQNEAQ. Deletions cut 1 base from V and 0 bases from J, with 13 bases between. The CDR3 loop reads CASSLEGTQSSYEQYF. CDR3 coding DNA: TGTGCCAGCAGCTTAGAAGGGACGCAGAGCTCCTACGAGCAGTACTTC. Full variable domain (rest looked up from reference TRBV7-8 and TRBJ2-7): GAGVSQSPRYKVAKRGQDVALRCDPISGHVSLFWYQQALGQGPEFLTYFQNEAQLDKSGLPSDRFFAERPEGSVSTLKIQRTQQEDSAVYLCASSLEGTQSSYEQYFGPGTRLTVT.

There are a few counts of this clonotype. J is TRBJ2-1 and V is TRBV5-6; no reliable D call. The CDR3 runs to 13 residues. Trimming left V 0 bases short and J 8 bases short, with 9 bases between. Germline values: CDR1 SGHDT, CDR2 YYEEEE. The CDR3 is CASSLGGYYEQFF. CDR3 in DNA: TGTGCCAGCAGCTTGGGGGGATACTATGAGCAGTTCTTC.

This clonotype was detected ten times or more. This chain joins TRBV27 and TRBJ2-3; 11 bases line up with TRBD2. CDR3 size: 16 residues. The V gene end was trimmed by 2 bases and the J gene end by 4 bases; junction bases not matched to a gene: 5. From germline, CDR1 is MNHEY and CDR2 SMNVEV (reference sequence). Here the CDR3 reads CASSLLAGGGSDTQYF. The DNA of the CDR3 is TGTGCCAGCAGTTTACTAGCGGGAGGTGGGTCAGATACGCAGTATTTT.

The chain employs TRBV30 and TRBJ1-1; TRBD1 is a possible D gene (6 bases). The CDR3 sequence is 11 residues long. CDR1 is GTSNPN, CDR2 SVGIG, per germline (reference sequence). V lost 0 bases and J 10 bases, leaving 9 bases between the germline ends. CDR3 bases: TGTGCCTGGAGTGTCGCGGGGGCAGCTTTCTTT. It codes for CAWSVAGAAFF.

This chain connects TRBV5-1 to TRBJ2-7; the match to TRBD2 covers 10 bases. Unmatched junction bases numbered 4, after V lost 1 base and J lost 3 bases. The CDR3 is 15 amino acids. CDR1 SGHRS and CDR2 YFSETQ come from the germline V gene. CDR3 sequence: CASSLTSGDFYEQYF. The CDR3 DNA reads TGCGCCAGCAGCTTGACTAGCGGGGATTTCTACGAGCAGTACTTC.

Ten or more counts support this clonotype. The V gene is TRBV6-1, the J gene TRBJ1-5; 8 bases match TRBD1. From germline, CDR1 is MNHNS and CDR2 SASEGT. The CDR3 is 17 residues long. Trimming removed 6 bases from V and 0 bases from J; junction bases left unmatched: 10. The CDR3 region has the DNA TGTGCCAGCAGGGTGGACAGGGCCCCGTATAGCAATCAGCCCCAGCATTTT. The encoded protein is CASRVDRAPYSNQPQHF.

This clonotype was counted at least ten times. This chain joins TRBV6-1 and TRBJ2-7, with D tentatively TRBD1 (6 bases). Trimming cost V 10 bases and J 0 bases, with 16 bases left between them. The CDR3 loop spans 14 amino acids. Germline CDR1 and CDR2: MNHNS and SASEGT. The CDR3 region has the DNA TGTGCCACAAGACAGGATACTGTCTCCTACGAGCAGTACTTC. Translated: CATRQDTVSYEQYF.

This clonotype was seen just once. This chain joins TRBV6-1 and TRBJ2-1; D is perhaps TRBD2 (5 bases). Trimming removed 6 bases at V and 8 bases at J, with 11 bases between. This CDR3 has 12 amino acids. Looked up from germline, CDR1 is MNHNS and CDR2 is SASEGT. For the CDR3, the DNA is TGTGCCAGCAGGCTAGCTGCCTATGAGCAGTTCTTC. Protein product: CASRLAAYEQFF.

This clonotype showed up many times. The J gene is TRBJ2-3, the V gene TRBV6-1; D not certain. Germline V gene sequence: CDR1 MNHNS, CDR2 SASEGT. The CDR3 loop spans 14 amino acids. V was shortened by 5 bases and J by 4 bases, with 13 bases between the two germline ends. In DNA, the CDR3 is TGTGCCAGCAGTCGCCACGGCCCCGCAGATACGCAGTATTTT. Translating gives CASSRHGPADTQYF.

The chain uses TRBV28 and TRBJ2-7; D is unclear. The V gene's germline CDR1 is MDHEN and CDR2 SYDVKM. The CDR3 extends over 15 amino acids. The V end was cut by 2 bases, the J end by 1 base, with 12 bases between. The CDR3 nucleotides read TGTGCCAGCAGTTTACCTCAGACCCCTTCCTACGAGCAGTACTTC. The encoded protein is CASSLPQTPSYEQYF.

This clonotype was detected many times. The chain links TRBV10-3 to TRBJ2-5; D possibly corresponds to TRBD1 (6 bases). V lost 3 bases to trimming and J lost 4 bases, with 9 bases between them. The CDR3 has 13 amino acids. The germline V gene encodes CDR1 ENHRY and CDR2 SYGVKD. CDR3 amino acids: CAISDEQGETQYF. The CDR3, as DNA: TGTGCCATCAGTGATGAACAGGGAGAGACCCAGTACTTC.

Ten or more counts support this clonotype. V is TRBV12-3 or TRBV12-4 and J is TRBJ1-4, with 8 bases that match TRBD1. Unmatched junction bases numbered 6, after V lost 5 bases and J lost 7 bases. The CDR3 sequence is 14 residues long. The CDR3 region is CASSRRTGFEKLFF. Written as DNA, the CDR3 is TGTGCCAGCAGTCGCCGGACAGGGTTTGAAAAACTGTTTTTT.

This clonotype was seen a handful of times. V and J are TRBV20-1 and TRBJ1-5; D is unresolved. This CDR3 is built from 13 residues. The V gene's germline CDR1 is DFQATT and CDR2 SNEGSKA (reference sequence). The V and J ends lost 7 bases and 0 bases respectively, with 10 bases between them. CDR3 coding DNA: TGCAGTGTAGCGTACGCTAGCAATCAGCCCCAGCATTTT. Translating gives CSVAYASNQPQHF.

At least ten counts were recorded for this clonotype. The chain has TRBV27 and TRBJ1-1; D is unclear. The V end was cut by 10 bases, the J end by 7 bases, with 16 bases between. The CDR3 consists of 12 residues. Germline lookup yields CDR1 MNHEY and CDR2 SMNVEV (reference sequence). CDR3 in DNA: TGTGCCACGAGACGAGGTGCGCTTGAAGCTTTCTTT. Its translation is CATRRGALEAFF.

The chain links TRBV19 to TRBJ2-1, with D possibly being TRBD1 (6 bases). Per germline, CDR1 LNHDA and CDR2 SQIVND (reference sequence). V lost 7 bases to trimming and J lost 6 bases, with 16 bases between them. The CDR3 runs to 14 residues. CDR3 loop: CASNPGHLSNEQFF. The CDR3 nucleotides are TGTGCCAGTAATCCGGGACATTTGTCCAATGAGCAGTTCTTC.

This clonotype appeared many times. The rearrangement links TRBV7-8 to TRBJ1-5, with D uncertain. Germline CDR1 SGHVS, CDR2 FQNEAQ. Deletions cut 4 bases from V and 0 bases from J, with 13 bases between. The CDR3 runs 16 residues. The DNA of the CDR3 is TGTGCCAGCAGCTCGACCCGAAGGGTTAGCAATCAGCCCCAGCATTTT. Translation: CASSSTRRVSNQPQHF.

This clonotype appeared many times. V is TRBV12-3 or TRBV12-4 and J is TRBJ2-1; 8 positions agree with TRBD1. V was clipped by 7 bases and J by 8 bases; unmatched bases: 10. The CDR3 has 14 residues. The CDR3 region is CASTPGGQGYEQFF. For the CDR3, the DNA is TGTGCCAGCACTCCAGGAGGACAGGGCTATGAGCAGTTCTTC.

The sample holds many counts of this clonotype. This chain uses TRBV27 with TRBJ2-7; no clear D gene. Germline V CDR1 and CDR2: MNHEY, SMNVEV (reference sequence). Trimming took 2 bases from V and 0 from J, leaving 11 bases between them. The length of the CDR3 is 15 residues. CDR3 loop: CASSLGGDVSYEQYF. CDR3 coding DNA: TGTGCCAGCAGTTTAGGTGGAGACGTCTCCTACGAGCAGTACTTC.